This passage covers 29 T cell receptor beta chains from one sample sequenced in a study of OX40 agonist ivuxolimab in advanced cancers. Sequencing was performed with immunoSEQ multiplex PCR; in TCRdb, only in-frame clones are kept and a portion is missing. The profile shows fewer than 50,000 clones, approximately 79% of them singletons. This specimen consisted of CD4+ or CD8+ T cells sorted from blood, obtained in a trial of the OX40 agonist ivuxolimab. These receptors were collected from an adult with an advanced solid tumor such as melanoma, head and neck, liver or kidney cancer.

The chain joins TRBV14 to TRBJ2-1; possible D gene TRBD2, 7 bases. Germline lookup yields CDR1 SGHDN and CDR2 FVKESK. This CDR3 has 14 residues. V lost 0 bases, J lost 9 bases, and 12 bases lay in between. For the CDR3, the DNA is TGTGCCAGCAGCCAAGATGAGGGGGAGGGTGAGCAGTTCTTC. Amino acid sequence: CASSQDEGEGEQFF.

This sequence joins TRBV7-9 and TRBJ1-2, with 7 bases matching TRBD1. The germline CDR1 and CDR2 sequences are SEHNR and FQNEAQ (reference sequence). Trimming removed 7 bases from V and 8 bases from J; junction bases left unmatched: 13. This CDR3 comprises 14 residues. The CDR3 loop is CASTIQRDREGYTF. The CDR3 nucleotides are TGTGCCAGCACCATACAGAGAGACAGGGAAGGCTACACCTTC.

The chain has TRBV5-5 and TRBJ1-1; D not certain. This CDR3 is 14 amino acids long. Germline CDR1 SGHKS, CDR2 YYEKEE (reference sequence). V lost 0 bases, J lost 2 bases, and 8 bases lay in between. The CDR3 sequence: CASSLGSKNTEAFF. The CDR3 coding sequence is TGTGCCAGCAGCTTGGGATCTAAAAACACTGAAGCTTTCTTT.

The chain has TRBV7-9 and TRBJ1-2, with 7 nucleotides matching TRBD1. CDR1 SEHNR and CDR2 FQNEAQ come from the germline V gene (reference sequence). The CDR3 covers 11 residues. V was clipped by 5 bases and J by 12 bases; unmatched bases: 6. CDR3 region: CASSLGQANTF. CDR3 coding DNA: TGTGCCAGCAGCCTAGGACAGGCCAACACCTTC.

This rearrangement joins TRBV5-1 to TRBJ1-4; D uncertain. The CDR3 runs to 13 residues. Trimming pared 2 bases from V and 7 bases from J, leaving 9 bases between. Germline assignment: CDR1 SGHRS and CDR2 YFSETQ. CDR3: CASSLGSAEKLFF. DNA for the CDR3: TGCGCCAGCAGCTTAGGGTCGGCTGAAAAACTGTTTTTT.

The CDR3 loop reads CASSSKGTYEQYF. CDR3 nucleotides: TGTGCCAGCAGTTCTAAGGGGACCTACGAGCAGTACTTC. V is TRBV6-5 and J is TRBJ2-7; D possibly corresponds to TRBD1 (5 bases). This CDR3 has 13 residues. Germline lookup yields CDR1 MNHEY and CDR2 SVGAGI. V lost 4 bases, J lost 2 bases, and 9 bases lay in between.

This sequence joins TRBV19 and TRBJ2-7; unclear D gene. Germline CDR1 LNHDA, CDR2 SQIVND (reference sequence). This CDR3 has 16 residues. V was shortened by 3 bases and J by 0 bases, with 15 bases between the two germline ends. CDR3 in DNA: TGTGCCAGTAGTATCGTACCGGACCCTAGCTCCTACGAGCAGTACTTC. Amino acids: CASSIVPDPSSYEQYF.

This chain connects TRBV30 to TRBJ2-5; no reliable D call. Matching the DNA end better, TRBJ2-7 makes the J call doubtful. From germline, CDR1 is GTSNPN and CDR2 SVGIG (reference sequence). The CDR3 spans 12 residues. The CDR3 sequence is CAWSSSTYEQYF. CDR3 nucleotide sequence: TGTGCCTGGAGCTCCAGTACCTACGAGCAGTACTTC.

The V call is TRBV9, the J call TRBJ2-2, with a tentative D call TRBD2 (6 bases). Trimming took off 0 bases at V and 5 bases at J, with 11 bases between the two ends. There are 15 residues in the CDR3. Germline CDR1 and CDR2: SGDLS and YYNGEE. CDR3 loop: CASSVGSGVTGELFF. In DNA form, the CDR3 reads TGTGCCAGCAGCGTAGGCTCGGGAGTAACCGGGGAGCTGTTTTTT.

This chain joins TRBV9 and TRBJ2-3, with 9 bases matching TRBD2. The V gene end was trimmed by 4 bases and the J gene end by 0 bases; junction bases not matched to a gene: 9. CDR1 is SGDLS, CDR2 YYNGEE, per germline. This CDR3 has 17 amino acids. CDR3 sequence: CASSFSGSPLSTDTQYF. The CDR3 DNA follows: TGTGCCAGCAGCTTTAGCGGGAGCCCTTTGAGCACAGATACGCAGTATTTT.

The CDR3 loop is CASSHRGEQYYEQYF. The CDR3 nucleotides are TGCGCCAGCAGCCATAGAGGGGAGCAGTACTACGAGCAGTACTTC. The V and J genes are TRBV4-1 and TRBJ2-7; perhaps D is TRBD1 or TRBD2 (5 bases each). The ends were cut back, 3 bases at V and 3 bases at J, with 15 bases in the middle. Germline V gene data show CDR1 as MGHRA and CDR2 as YSYEKL. This CDR3 contains 15 residues.

The chain has TRBV6-1 and TRBJ2-1; perhaps TRBD2 as D (6 bases). CDR1 is MNHNS, CDR2 SASEGT, per germline. V was clipped by 0 bases and J by 5 bases, with 11 bases between them. The CDR3 has 15 residues. The CDR3 region is CASSEASAGHNEQFF. CDR3 in DNA: TGTGCCAGCAGTGAAGCTAGCGCGGGGCACAATGAGCAGTTCTTC.

V and J are TRBV18 and TRBJ2-7, with TRBD1 matching 11 bases. There are 14 residues in the CDR3. V gave up 6 bases and J gave up 5 bases; unmatched junction bases: 6. CDR1 and CDR2 from the germline V gene are KGHSH and LQKENI. CDR3 DNA: TGTGCCAGCTCCGCTGGGACAGGGGGTGACGAGCAGTACTTC. It translates to CASSAGTGGDEQYF.

The chain recombines TRBV14 with TRBJ2-7; possible D gene TRBD2, 6 bases. V gave up 4 bases and J gave up 4 bases, with 8 bases separating them. The CDR3 is 12 amino acids. Germline-derived CDR1 and CDR2 are SGHDN and FVKESK. CDR3 sequence (DNA): TGTGCCAGCAGCCCGGCGGGGTACGAGCAGTACTTC. Residues: CASSPAGYEQYF. The variable domain in full, with the rest retrieved from reference TRBV14 and TRBJ2-7, is EAGVTQFPSHSVIEKGQTVTLRCDPISGHDNLYWYRRVMGKEIKFLLHFVKESKQDESGMPNNRFLAERTGGTYSTLKVQPAELEDSGVYFCASSPAGYEQYFGPGTRLTVT.

This clone was seen only once. The chain combines TRBV19 with TRBJ1-2; tentatively, D is TRBD1 (6 bases). V shed 6 bases and J shed 4 bases, with 12 bases lying between them. CDR1 is LNHDA, CDR2 SQIVND, per germline (reference sequence). This CDR3 has 13 residues. The CDR3 DNA is TGTGCCAGTAGGGCGGGGGGCTTCTATGGCTACACCTTC. Its protein product is CASRAGGFYGYTF.

The genes are TRBV5-6 and TRBJ1-5, with D possibly TRBD1 on 5 matching bases. The V and J ends lost 2 bases and 6 bases respectively, with 21 bases between them. Germline V lookup: CDR1 SGHDT, CDR2 YYEEEE. CDR3 length equals 17 residues. The chain's CDR3 is CASSFYQGSGVAQPQHF. CDR3 DNA: TGTGCCAGCAGCTTTTACCAGGGTTCGGGCGTAGCTCAGCCCCAGCATTTT. Full variable domain (rest looked up from reference TRBV5-6 and TRBJ1-5): DAGVTQSPTHLIKTRGQQVTLRCSPKSGHDTVSWYQQALGQGPQFIFQYYEEEERQRGNFPDRFSGHQFPNYSSELNVNALLLGDSALYLCASSFYQGSGVAQPQHFGDGTRLSIL.

The V gene is TRBV5-1, the J gene TRBJ2-3, with D perhaps matching TRBD2 (5 bases). The CDR3 contains 16 residues. Between the trimmed V and J ends, which lost 3 bases and 2 bases, there was a span of 16 bases. From germline, CDR1 is SGHRS and CDR2 YFSETQ. CDR3 coding DNA: TGCGCCAGCAGCTCACGGACTGACTGGTCCACAGATACGCAGTATTTT. It is translated as CASSSRTDWSTDTQYF.

The chain links TRBV6-5 to TRBJ1-2; 8 bases map to TRBD1. This CDR3 is 14 amino acids long. Germline V lookup: CDR1 MNHEY, CDR2 SVGAGI. V lost 6 bases, J lost 8 bases, and 11 bases stayed unmatched. DNA for the CDR3: TGTGCCAGCAGCCTACTCGATGGGACAGGAGGCTACACCTTC. It yields the protein CASSLLDGTGGYTF.

The chain has TRBV6-1 and TRBJ2-1; TRBD2 agrees at 7 bases. In germline, CDR1 is MNHNS, CDR2 SASEGT. The CDR3 totals 15 residues. Germline trimming cut 10 bases from V and 4 bases from J; bases unmatched to any gene: 13. Written as DNA, the CDR3 is TGTGCCATCAAAGGACTAGTCCACAGATACAATGAGCAGTTCTTC. It codes for CAIKGLVHRYNEQFF.

V usage is TRBV6-1 and J usage is TRBJ2-7, with 7 bases lining up with TRBD2. With 8 bases clipped from V and 2 bases from J, the junction kept 9 bases outside the gene matches. This CDR3 has 14 amino acids. Germline loops: CDR1 MNHNS, CDR2 SASEGT. The CDR3 region has the DNA TGTGCCAGCTCGAGCGCTAGCGGTACCTACGAGCAGTACTTC. It is translated as CASSSASGTYEQYF.

The chain employs TRBV29-1 and TRBJ2-3, with D tentatively TRBD1 (6 bases). This CDR3 is built from 13 residues. The germline V gene encodes CDR1 SQVTM and CDR2 ANQGSEA. Trimming took off 4 bases at V and 2 bases at J, with 10 bases between the two ends. The CDR3 protein is CSVAGQHTDTQYF. CDR3 bases: TGCAGCGTTGCAGGACAGCACACAGATACGCAGTATTTT.

V usage is TRBV4-3 and J usage is TRBJ1-1, with a tentative D call TRBD1 (6 bases). The germline V and J ends were trimmed by 6 bases and 6 bases, with 23 bases remaining between them. The CDR3 contains 16 residues. Germline CDR1 LGHNA, CDR2 YSLEER. The CDR3 nucleotides read TGCGCCAGCAGAGACGTCGGGGGCACGGTCGGCGCTGAAGCTTTCTTT. This sequence encodes CASRDVGGTVGAEAFF.

The CDR3 DNA reads as TGCAGCGTTGAAGATTGGCAGGGTCGTTCATACGAGCAGTACTTC. It translates to CSVEDWQGRSYEQYF. The V call is TRBV29-1, the J call TRBJ2-7; perhaps TRBD1 as D (5 bases). Trimming stripped 0 bases from V and 4 bases from J, with 16 bases between. The CDR3 totals 15 residues. Per the germline V gene, CDR1 is SQVTM and CDR2 is ANQGSEA.

V usage is TRBV4-3 and J usage is TRBJ2-7, with 11 bases matching TRBD2. The V and J ends lost 5 bases and 2 bases, in that order; junction bases with no gene match: 11. The CDR3 extends over 17 amino acids. The germline V gene has CDR1 LGHNA and CDR2 YSLEER. In DNA, the CDR3 is TGCGCCAGCAGCAGATTGACGGGGACTAGCGGAACCTACGAGCAGTACTTC. Translating gives CASSRLTGTSGTYEQYF.

The CDR3 DNA follows: TGTGCCAGTAGTAAGAACAGGGGGCCCCGAGAGACCCAGTACTTC. This sequence encodes CASSKNRGPRETQYF. The chain joins TRBV19 to TRBJ2-5, with TRBD1 matching over 9 bases. J was trimmed by 4 bases and V by 4 bases; bases with no gene match: 7. Per the germline V gene, CDR1 is LNHDA and CDR2 is SQIVND (reference sequence). The CDR3 has 15 residues.

CDR3 sequence reads: CASSLRQGMDGTYEQYF. CDR3 coding DNA: TGCGCCAGCAGCCTCCGACAGGGGATGGATGGAACCTACGAGCAGTACTTC. The rearrangement links TRBV4-1 to TRBJ2-7; 8 positions match TRBD1. V dropped 4 bases and J dropped 2; count of bases not matched to a gene: 13. This CDR3 is 17 amino acids long. CDR1 and CDR2 from the germline V gene are MGHRA and YSYEKL.

The V gene is TRBV7-8, the J gene TRBJ2-7, with D unclear. The V end was cut by 3 bases, the J end by 4 bases, with 13 bases between. The germline V gene encodes CDR1 SGHVS and CDR2 FQNEAQ. CDR3 length: 14 amino acids. CDR3 in amino acids: CASSFLAFGYEQYF. CDR3 bases: TGTGCCAGCAGCTTCTTGGCTTTCGGTTACGAGCAGTACTTC.

This clone was picked up one time. The V and J genes are TRBV5-1 and TRBJ2-5; 9 bases agree with TRBD2. CDR1 and CDR2 from the germline V gene are SGHRS and YFSETQ. CDR3 length: 15 amino acids. V lost 0 bases to trimming and J lost 2 bases; unmatched junction nucleotides: 2. The CDR3 is CASSLGLAAQETQYF. The CDR3 coding sequence is TGCGCCAGCAGCTTGGGACTAGCGGCACAAGAGACCCAGTACTTC.

The chain combines TRBV2 with TRBJ2-6; TRBD2 matches 13 bases. Germline V lookup: CDR1 SNHLY, CDR2 FYNNEI. J was trimmed by 0 bases and V by 4 bases; bases with no gene match: 3. The CDR3 has 18 amino acids. CDR3 bases: TGTGCCAGCAGTGGGGGACTAGCGGGGCCCTCTGGGGCCAACGTCCTGACTTTC. Protein: CASSGGLAGPSGANVLTF.